Shown below are 2 T cell receptor beta chains from a single sample sequenced in a study of Graves' ophthalmopathy and Graves' hyperthyroidism. RNA transcripts provided the template for amplifying TCR beta CDR3 regions. RT-PCR with HTBI primers came first, then second-round multiplex PCR. Via MiXCR, TCRdb re-called the multiplex PCR reads, giving one row per CDR3 protein. The sample carries some 750,000 distinct CDR3 sequences, 40% recorded once. The specimen was peripheral blood. The receptors come from an adult man with Graves' ophthalmopathy.

This clonotype was observed many times. CDR3 loop: CASSDPPLTYEQYF. For the CDR3, the DNA is TGTGCCAGCAGTGATCCCCCCCTCACCTACGAGCAGTACTTC. V is TRBV6-1 and J is TRBJ2-7; D gene ambiguous. Trimming took off 3 bases at V and 2 bases at J, with 11 bases between the two ends. The germline gives CDR1 MNHNS, CDR2 SASEGT. The length of the CDR3 is 14 residues.

Details on this clonotype: A much larger clone differs from this one at a single base, so this may be a read error. This chain links TRBV2 with TRBJ1-4; D perhaps matches TRBD1 (5 bases). The CDR3 has 14 amino acids. V lost 6 bases and J 6 bases, leaving 14 bases between the germline ends. Germline V gene lookup returns CDR1 SNHLY and CDR2 FYNNEI. This CDR3 is CASSRDGGDEKLFF. The DNA of the CDR3 is TGTGCCAGCAGCAGGGACGGGGGAGATGAAAAACTGTTTTTT.